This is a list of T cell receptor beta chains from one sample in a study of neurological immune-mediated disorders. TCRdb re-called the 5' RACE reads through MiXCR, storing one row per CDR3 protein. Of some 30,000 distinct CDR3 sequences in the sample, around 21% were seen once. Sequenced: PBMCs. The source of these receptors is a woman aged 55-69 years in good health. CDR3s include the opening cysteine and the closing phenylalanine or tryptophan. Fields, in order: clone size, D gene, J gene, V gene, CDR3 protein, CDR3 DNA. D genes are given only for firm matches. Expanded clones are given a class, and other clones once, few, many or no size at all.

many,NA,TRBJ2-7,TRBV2,CASFSGSYEQYF,TGTGCCAGCTTTTCGGGGTCCTACGAGCAGTACTTC
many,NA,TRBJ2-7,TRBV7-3,CASSRSRLSSEQYF,TGTGCCAGCAGCCGCAGCAGACTCTCGTCCGAGCAGTACTTC
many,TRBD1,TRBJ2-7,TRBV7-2,CASSLIGDRGWYEQYF,TGTGCCAGCAGCTTAATCGGTGACAGGGGGTGGTACGAGCAGTACTTC
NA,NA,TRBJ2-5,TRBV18,CASSPSQGTMETQYF,TGTGCCAGCTCACCATCCCAGGGGACGATGGAGACCCAGTACTTC
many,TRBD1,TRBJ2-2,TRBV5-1,CASSLQGNPVSRNTGELFF,TGCGCCAGCAGCTTACAGGGGAATCCGGTGTCCCGGAACACCGGGGAGCTGTTTTTT
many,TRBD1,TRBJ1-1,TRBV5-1,CASSHGTGGMNTEAFF,TGCGCCAGCAGCCACGGGACAGGGGGTATGAACACTGAAGCTTTCTTT
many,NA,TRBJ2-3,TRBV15,CATSRYGALTDTQYF,TGTGCCACCTCAAGGTACGGGGCGCTCACAGATACGCAGTATTTT
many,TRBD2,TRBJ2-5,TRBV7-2,CASSRGGEETQYF,TGTGCCAGCAGCCGTGGGGGGGAAGAGACCCAGTACTTC
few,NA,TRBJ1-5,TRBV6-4,CASSEEGSGNQPQHF,TGTGCCAGCAGTGAAGAGGGTAGTGGTAATCAGCCCCAGCATTTT
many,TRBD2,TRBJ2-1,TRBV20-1,CSARDKKELAGPTVYNEQFF,TGCAGTGCTAGAGATAAGAAGGAACTAGCGGGTCCCACAGTCTACAATGAGCAGTTCTTC
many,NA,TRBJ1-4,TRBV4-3,CASSQTYGFEKLFF,TGCGCCAGCAGCCAGACCTACGGATTTGAAAAACTGTTTTTT